The clone carrying this T cell receptor (beta chain) was counted only a few times. The time point here: pre-sensitization, week 0. The treatment denotes: therapeutic diphenylcyclopropenone sensitization with weekly scalp DPC. Total RNA was isolated from unfractionated whole blood. This specimen comes from a study of human T cells and chemical hapten exposure. TCRdb re-called the RACE reads with MiXCR, one entry per CDR3 protein. The table includes about 120,000 distinct CDR3 sequences, about 13% detected once. V lost 6 bases and J 8 bases, leaving 13 bases between the germline ends. The CDR3 is 11 amino acids. Germline V lookup: CDR1 SQVTM, CDR2 ANQGSEA.

The genes are TRBV29-1 and TRBJ1-2, with no clear D. The receptor's source is a woman between 18 and 29 years old with alopecia areata. Some clones in this sample may be carry-over from other donors' samples. Specimen: whole blood, collected in connection with sensitization to the hapten diphenylcyclopropenone (DPC). In DNA form, the CDR3 reads TGCAGCGTCAAACTGGAGGGCGGCTACACCTTC. Translating gives CSVKLEGGYTF.